The clone carrying this TCR beta chain was observed once. In the authors' methods: Amplifying reference gene primers gave estimates of nucleated cell counts. TCRdb's table, derived via immunoSEQ multiplex PCR, lists solely in-frame clones and lacks some. That table is the source of V, J and clone size, and D and trimming were worked out from the DNA. The top ten clones hold about 1.1% of a sample with 400,000 or so clones, 80% to 90% of them seen once. From germline, CDR1 is MGHRA and CDR2 YSYEKL. Trimming shortened V by 0 bases and J by 8 bases, and 19 bases separated the two germline ends. The CDR3 has 16 residues. The sample comes from a study of blood T cell repertoires in COVID-19. Turning to the study itself: From T cells, B-cell-depleted T cells, or PBMCs came the material, which was cDNA or gDNA.

Adults between roughly 18 and 89 years of age took part from 20 to 25 US areas. Researchers sorted participants into cohorts using their self-reported clinical history. The clonotype comes from a man between 25 and 39 years old who had recovered from COVID-19. The specimen sequenced was PBMCs or T cells enriched from blood (not recorded which). The chain has TRBV4-1 and TRBJ1-2; D ambiguous. In DNA form, the CDR3 reads TGCGCCAGCAGCCAAGAGGCCCAAACCAACCTCCGAGGCTACACCTTC. Its protein product is CASSQEAQTNLRGYTF.